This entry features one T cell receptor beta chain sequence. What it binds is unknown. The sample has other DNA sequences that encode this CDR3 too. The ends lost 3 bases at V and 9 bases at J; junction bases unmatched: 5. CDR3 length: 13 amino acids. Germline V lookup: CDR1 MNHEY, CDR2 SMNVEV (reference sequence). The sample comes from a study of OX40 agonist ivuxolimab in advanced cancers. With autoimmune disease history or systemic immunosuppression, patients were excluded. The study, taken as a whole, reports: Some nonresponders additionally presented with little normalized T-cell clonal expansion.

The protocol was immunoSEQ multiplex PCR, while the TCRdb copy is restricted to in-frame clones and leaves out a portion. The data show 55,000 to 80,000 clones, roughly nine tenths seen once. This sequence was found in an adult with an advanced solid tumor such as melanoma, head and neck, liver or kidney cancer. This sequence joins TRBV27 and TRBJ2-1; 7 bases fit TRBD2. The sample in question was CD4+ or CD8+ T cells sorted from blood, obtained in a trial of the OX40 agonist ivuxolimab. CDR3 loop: CASSFGLAAEQFF. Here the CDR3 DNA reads TGTGCCAGCAGTTTCGGGCTAGCGGCTGAGCAGTTCTTC.